This T cell receptor (beta chain) was obtained from a study of human T cells and chemical hapten exposure. For the study at large: TCR yields differed between samples (mainly from small differences in pooled library volume).

The CDR3 totals 12 residues. V lost 8 bases and J lost 1, with 11 bases in between. Germline CDR1 SQVTM, CDR2 ANQGSEA. There are many counts of this clonotype. Unique molecular identifiers were linked by the library to individual cDNA molecules. TCRdb passed the RACE reads through MiXCR, listing each CDR3 protein once. The repertoire includes 40,000 to 45,000 distinct CDR3 sequences, about 8.9% of them detected once, and roughly 15% sits in the top ten. The sample's time point: patch test 2, 6 weeks after DPC sensitization. Treatment reported: therapeutic diphenylcyclopropenone sensitization with weekly scalp DPC.

This sequence originates from a woman in her forties with alopecia areata. Some clones in this sample may be carry-over from other donors' samples. The sequences come from whole blood, collected in connection with sensitization to the hapten diphenylcyclopropenone (DPC). The chain employs TRBV29-1 and TRBJ1-1; D may be TRBD1 (5 bases). The DNA of the CDR3 is TGCAGCTCCGGGACGGGGAACACTGAAGCTTTCTTT. Translating gives CSSGTGNTEAFF.